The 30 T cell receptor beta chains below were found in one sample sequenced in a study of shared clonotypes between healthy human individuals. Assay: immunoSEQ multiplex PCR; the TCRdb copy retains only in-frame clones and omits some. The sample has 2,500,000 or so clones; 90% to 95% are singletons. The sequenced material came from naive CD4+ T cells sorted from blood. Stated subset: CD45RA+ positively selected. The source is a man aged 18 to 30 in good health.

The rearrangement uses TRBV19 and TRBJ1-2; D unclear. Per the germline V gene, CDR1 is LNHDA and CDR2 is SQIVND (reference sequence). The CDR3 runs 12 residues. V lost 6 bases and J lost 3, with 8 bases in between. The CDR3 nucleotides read TGTGCCAGTAGGTCTGCGTACTATGGCTACACCTTC. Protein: CASRSAYYGYTF.

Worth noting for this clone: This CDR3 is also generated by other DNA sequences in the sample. Here the CDR3 DNA reads TGCGCCAGCAGTGAGTCCCCGGGAACAGATACGCAGTATTTT. Protein sequence: CASSESPGTDTQYF. The genes are TRBV10-1 and TRBJ2-3; D is possibly TRBD2 (5 bases). Germline CDR1 is WNHNN and CDR2 is SYGVQD (reference sequence). The CDR3 is made up of 14 amino acids. V was pared by 0 bases and J by 3 bases, with 7 bases between.

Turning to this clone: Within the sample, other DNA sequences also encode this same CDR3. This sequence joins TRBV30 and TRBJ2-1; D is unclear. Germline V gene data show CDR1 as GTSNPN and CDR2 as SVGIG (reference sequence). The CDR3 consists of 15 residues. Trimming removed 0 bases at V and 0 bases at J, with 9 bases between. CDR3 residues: CAWSVRRSSYNEQFF. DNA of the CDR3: TGTGCCTGGAGTGTACGGCGGAGCTCCTACAATGAGCAGTTCTTC.

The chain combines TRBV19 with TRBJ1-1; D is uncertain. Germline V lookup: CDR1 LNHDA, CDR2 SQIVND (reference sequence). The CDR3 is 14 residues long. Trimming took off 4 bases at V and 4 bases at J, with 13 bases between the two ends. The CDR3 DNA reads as TGTGCCAGTAGTACCCGGACGCGGGGCACTGAAGCTTTCTTT. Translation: CASSTRTRGTEAFF.

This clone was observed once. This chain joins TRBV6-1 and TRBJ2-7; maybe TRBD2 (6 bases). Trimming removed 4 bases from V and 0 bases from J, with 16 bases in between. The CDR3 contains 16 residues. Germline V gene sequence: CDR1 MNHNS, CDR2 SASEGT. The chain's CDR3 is CASSASSGSSSYEQYF. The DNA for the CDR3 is TGTGCCAGCAGTGCCAGTTCCGGGAGCAGCTCCTACGAGCAGTACTTC.

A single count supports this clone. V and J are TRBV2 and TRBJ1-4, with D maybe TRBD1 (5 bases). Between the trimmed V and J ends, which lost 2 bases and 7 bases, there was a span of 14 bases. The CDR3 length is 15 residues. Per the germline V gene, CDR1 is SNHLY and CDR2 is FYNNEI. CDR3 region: CASSEYGGESEKLFF. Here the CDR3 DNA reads TGTGCCAGCAGTGAATATGGGGGGGAAAGTGAAAAACTGTTTTTT.

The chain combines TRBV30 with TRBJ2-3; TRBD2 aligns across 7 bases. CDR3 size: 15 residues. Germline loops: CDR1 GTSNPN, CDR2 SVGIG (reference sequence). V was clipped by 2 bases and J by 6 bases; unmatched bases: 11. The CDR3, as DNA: TGTGCCTGGAGTTTCCTAGAGCGGGATTGGGATACGCAGTATTTT. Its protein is CAWSFLERDWDTQYF.

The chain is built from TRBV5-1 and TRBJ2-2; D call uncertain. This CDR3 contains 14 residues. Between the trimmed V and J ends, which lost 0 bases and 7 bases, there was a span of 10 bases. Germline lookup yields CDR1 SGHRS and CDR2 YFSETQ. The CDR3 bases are TGCGCCAGCAGCTTGGCGGTTAAGGGCGGGGAGCTGTTTTTT. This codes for CASSLAVKGGELFF.

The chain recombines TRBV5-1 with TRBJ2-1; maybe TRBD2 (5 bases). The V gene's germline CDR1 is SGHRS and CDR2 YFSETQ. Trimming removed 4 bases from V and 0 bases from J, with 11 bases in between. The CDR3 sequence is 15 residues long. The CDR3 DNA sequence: TGCGCCAGCAGCCGACTGGGGAGCTCCTACAATGAGCAGTTCTTC. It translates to CASSRLGSSYNEQFF. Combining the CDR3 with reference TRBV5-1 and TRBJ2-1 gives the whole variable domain KAGVTQTPRYLIKTRGQQVTLSCSPISGHRSVSWYQQTPGQGLQFLFEYFSETQRNKGNFPGRFSGRQFSNSRSEMNVSTLELGDSALYLCASSRLGSSYNEQFFGPGTRLTVL.

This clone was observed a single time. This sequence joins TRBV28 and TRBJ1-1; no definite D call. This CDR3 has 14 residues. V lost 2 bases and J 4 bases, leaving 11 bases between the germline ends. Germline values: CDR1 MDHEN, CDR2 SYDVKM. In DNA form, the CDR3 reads TGTGCCAGCAGTTTAAGTCCGGGAACCACTGAAGCTTTCTTT. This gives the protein CASSLSPGTTEAFF.

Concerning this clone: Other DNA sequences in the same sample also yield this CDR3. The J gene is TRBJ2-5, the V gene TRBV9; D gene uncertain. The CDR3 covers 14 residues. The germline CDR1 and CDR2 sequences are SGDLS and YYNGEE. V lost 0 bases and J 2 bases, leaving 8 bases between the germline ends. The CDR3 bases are TGTGCCAGCAGCGTAGGGGTCAGTCAAGAGACCCAGTACTTC. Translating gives CASSVGVSQETQYF.

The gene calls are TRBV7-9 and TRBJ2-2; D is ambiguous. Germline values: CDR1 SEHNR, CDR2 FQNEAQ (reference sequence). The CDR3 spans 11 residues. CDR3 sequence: CGVGNTGELFF. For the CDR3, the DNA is TGTGGAGTCGGGAACACCGGGGAGCTGTTTTTT.

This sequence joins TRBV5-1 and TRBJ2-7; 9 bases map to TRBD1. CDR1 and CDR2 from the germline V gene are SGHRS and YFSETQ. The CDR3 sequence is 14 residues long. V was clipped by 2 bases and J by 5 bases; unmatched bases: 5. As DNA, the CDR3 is TGCGCCAGCAGCTTCGGGACAGGGAGACACGAGCAGTACTTC. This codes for CASSFGTGRHEQYF.

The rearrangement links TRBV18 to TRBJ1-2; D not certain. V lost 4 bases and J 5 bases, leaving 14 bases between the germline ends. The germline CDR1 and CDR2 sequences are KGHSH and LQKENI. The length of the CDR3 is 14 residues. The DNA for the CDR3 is TGTGCCAGCTCACGAGAAAGCCTAAGTTATGGCTACACCTTC. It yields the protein CASSRESLSYGYTF.

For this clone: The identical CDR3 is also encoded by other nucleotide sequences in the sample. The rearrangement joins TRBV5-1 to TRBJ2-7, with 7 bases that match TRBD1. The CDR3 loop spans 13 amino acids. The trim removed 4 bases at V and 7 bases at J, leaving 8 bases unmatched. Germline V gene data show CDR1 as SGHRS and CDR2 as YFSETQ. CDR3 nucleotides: TGCGCCAGCAGCCTTAGACAGGGTTTAGAGCAGTACTTC. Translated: CASSLRQGLEQYF. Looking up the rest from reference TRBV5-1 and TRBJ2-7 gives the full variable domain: KAGVTQTPRYLIKTRGQQVTLSCSPISGHRSVSWYQQTPGQGLQFLFEYFSETQRNKGNFPGRFSGRQFSNSRSEMNVSTLELGDSALYLCASSLRQGLEQYFGPGTRLTVT.

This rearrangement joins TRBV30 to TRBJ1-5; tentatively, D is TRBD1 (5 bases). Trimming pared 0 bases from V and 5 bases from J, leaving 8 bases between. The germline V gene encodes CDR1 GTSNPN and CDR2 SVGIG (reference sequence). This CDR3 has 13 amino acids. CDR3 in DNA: TGTGCCTGGAGTGTCAGCAGGGATCAGCCCCAGCATTTT. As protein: CAWSVSRDQPQHF.

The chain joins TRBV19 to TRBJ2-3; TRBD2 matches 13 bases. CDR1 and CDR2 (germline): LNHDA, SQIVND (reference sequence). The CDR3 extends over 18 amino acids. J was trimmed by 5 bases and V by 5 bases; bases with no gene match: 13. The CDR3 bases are TGTGCCAGTAGTTCTCGACTAGCGGGAGGCCCCGTCGGAGATACGCAGTATTTT. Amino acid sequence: CASSSRLAGGPVGDTQYF.

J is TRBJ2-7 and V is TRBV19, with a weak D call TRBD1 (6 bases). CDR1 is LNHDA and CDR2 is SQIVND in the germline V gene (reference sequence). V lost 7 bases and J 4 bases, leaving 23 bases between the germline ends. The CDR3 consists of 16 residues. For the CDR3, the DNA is TGTGCCAGTACCAACCGAGGCGGGCAGGGGATTTACGAGCAGTACTTC. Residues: CASTNRGGQGIYEQYF.

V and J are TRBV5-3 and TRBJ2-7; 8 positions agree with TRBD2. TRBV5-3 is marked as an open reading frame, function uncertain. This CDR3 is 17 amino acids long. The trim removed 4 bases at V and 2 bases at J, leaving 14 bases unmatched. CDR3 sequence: CARSPGGMGGRTYEQYF. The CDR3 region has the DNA TGTGCCAGAAGCCCGGGAGGGATGGGTGGGAGGACCTACGAGCAGTACTTC.

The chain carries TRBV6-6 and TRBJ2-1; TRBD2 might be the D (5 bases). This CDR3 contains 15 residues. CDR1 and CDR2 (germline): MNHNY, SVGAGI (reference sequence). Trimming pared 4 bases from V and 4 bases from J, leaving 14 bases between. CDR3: CASSFEGMKYNEQFF. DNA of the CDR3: TGTGCCAGCAGTTTCGAGGGAATGAAGTACAATGAGCAGTTCTTC.

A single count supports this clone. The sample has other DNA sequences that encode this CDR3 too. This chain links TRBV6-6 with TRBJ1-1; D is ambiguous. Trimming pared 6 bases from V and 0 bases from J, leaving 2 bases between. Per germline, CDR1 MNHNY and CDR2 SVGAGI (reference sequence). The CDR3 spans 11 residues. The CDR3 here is CASRMNTEAFF. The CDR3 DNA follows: TGTGCCAGCAGGATGAACACTGAAGCTTTCTTT.

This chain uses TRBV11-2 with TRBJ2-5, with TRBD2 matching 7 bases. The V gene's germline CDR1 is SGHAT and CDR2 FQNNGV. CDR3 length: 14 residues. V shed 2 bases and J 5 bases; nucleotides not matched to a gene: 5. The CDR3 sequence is CASSLWARGETQYF. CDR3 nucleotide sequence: TGTGCCAGCAGCTTATGGGCGCGGGGGGAGACCCAGTACTTC. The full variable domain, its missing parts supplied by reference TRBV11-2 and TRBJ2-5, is EAGVAQSPRYKIIEKRQSVAFWCNPISGHATLYWYQQILGQGPKLLIQFQNNGVVDDSQLPKDRFSAERLKGVDSTLKIQPAKLEDSAVYLCASSLWARGETQYFGPGTRLLVL.

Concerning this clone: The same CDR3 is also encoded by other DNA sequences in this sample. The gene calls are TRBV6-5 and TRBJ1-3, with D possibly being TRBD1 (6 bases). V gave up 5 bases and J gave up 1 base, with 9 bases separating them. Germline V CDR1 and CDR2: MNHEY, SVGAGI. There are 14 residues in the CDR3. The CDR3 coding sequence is TGTGCCAGCAGTCGAGGGGGATCTGGAAACACCATATATTTT. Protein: CASSRGGSGNTIYF.

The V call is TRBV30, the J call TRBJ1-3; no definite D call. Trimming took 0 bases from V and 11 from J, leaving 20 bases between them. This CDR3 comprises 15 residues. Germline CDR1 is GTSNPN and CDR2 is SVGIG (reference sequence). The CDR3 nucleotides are TGTGCCTGGAGTGTCCCTAGGGTACGACTTAACCCCATATATTTT. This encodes CAWSVPRVRLNPIYF.

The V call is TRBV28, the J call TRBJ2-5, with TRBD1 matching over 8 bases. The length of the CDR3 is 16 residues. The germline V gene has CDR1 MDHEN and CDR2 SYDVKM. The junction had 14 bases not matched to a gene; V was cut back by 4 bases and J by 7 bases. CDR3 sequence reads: CASSSTVRGLRGTQYF. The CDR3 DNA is TGTGCCAGCAGTTCAACCGTCAGGGGGCTTAGGGGGACCCAGTACTTC. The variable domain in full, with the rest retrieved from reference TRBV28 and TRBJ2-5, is DVKVTQSSRYLVKRTGEKVFLECVQDMDHENMFWYRQDPGLGLRLIYFSYDVKMKEKGDIPEGYSVSREKKERFSLILESASTNQTSMYLCASSSTVRGLRGTQYFGPGTRLLVL.

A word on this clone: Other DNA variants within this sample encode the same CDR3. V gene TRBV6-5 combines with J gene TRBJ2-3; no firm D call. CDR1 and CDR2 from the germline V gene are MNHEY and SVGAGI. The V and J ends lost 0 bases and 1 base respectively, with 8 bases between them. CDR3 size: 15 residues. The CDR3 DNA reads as TGTGCCAGCAGTTACTCAGGCCTGGGCACAGATACGCAGTATTTT. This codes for CASSYSGLGTDTQYF.

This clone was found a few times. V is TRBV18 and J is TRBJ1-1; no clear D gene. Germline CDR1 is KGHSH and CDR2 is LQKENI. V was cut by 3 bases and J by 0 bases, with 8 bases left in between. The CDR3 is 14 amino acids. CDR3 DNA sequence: TGTGCCAGCTCACCGGCGGACCTGAACACTGAAGCTTTCTTT. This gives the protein CASSPADLNTEAFF.

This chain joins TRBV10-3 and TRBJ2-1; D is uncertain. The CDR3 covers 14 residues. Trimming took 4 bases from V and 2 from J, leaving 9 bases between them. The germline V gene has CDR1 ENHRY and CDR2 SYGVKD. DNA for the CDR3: TGTGCCATCAGTGTGGTAGGGACCTACAATGAGCAGTTCTTC. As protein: CAISVVGTYNEQFF.

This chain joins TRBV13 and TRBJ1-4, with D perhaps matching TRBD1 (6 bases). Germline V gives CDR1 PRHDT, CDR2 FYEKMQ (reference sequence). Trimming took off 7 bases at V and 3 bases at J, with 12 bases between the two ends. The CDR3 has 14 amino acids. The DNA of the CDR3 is TGTGCCAGCAACGCGTGGGGGCCTAATGAAAAACTGTTTTTT. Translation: CASNAWGPNEKLFF.

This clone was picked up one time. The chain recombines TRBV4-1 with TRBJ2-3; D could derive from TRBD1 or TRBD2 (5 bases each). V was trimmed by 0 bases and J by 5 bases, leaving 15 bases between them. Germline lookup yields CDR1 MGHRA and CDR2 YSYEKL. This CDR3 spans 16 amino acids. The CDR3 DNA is TGCGCCAGCAGCCAAGAGACGGTACGAGGGGTAGATACGCAGTATTTT. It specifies CASSQETVRGVDTQYF.